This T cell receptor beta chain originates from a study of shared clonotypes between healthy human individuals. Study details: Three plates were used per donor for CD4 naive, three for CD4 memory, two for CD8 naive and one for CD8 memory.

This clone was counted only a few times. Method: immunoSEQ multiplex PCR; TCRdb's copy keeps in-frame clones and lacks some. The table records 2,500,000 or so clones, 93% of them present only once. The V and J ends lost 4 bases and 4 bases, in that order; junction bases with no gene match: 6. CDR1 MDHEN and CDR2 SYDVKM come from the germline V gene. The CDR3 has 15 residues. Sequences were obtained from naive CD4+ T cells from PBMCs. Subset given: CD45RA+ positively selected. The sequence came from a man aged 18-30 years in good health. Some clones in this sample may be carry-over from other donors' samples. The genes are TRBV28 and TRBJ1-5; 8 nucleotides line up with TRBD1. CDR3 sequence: CASSSLQGVNQPQHF. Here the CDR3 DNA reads TGTGCCAGCAGTTCCCTACAGGGGGTAAATCAGCCCCAGCATTTT. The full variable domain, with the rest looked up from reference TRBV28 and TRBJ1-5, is DVKVTQSSRYLVKRTGEKVFLECVQDMDHENMFWYRQDPGLGLRLIYFSYDVKMKEKGDIPEGYSVSREKKERFSLILESASTNQTSMYLCASSSLQGVNQPQHFGDGTRLSIL.